These 17 T cell receptor beta chains were all obtained from the same sample, sequenced in a study of beta chain features in type 1 diabetes. The study reverse transcribed the entire isolated RNA, so it sequenced expressed TCRB transcripts. Assay used: immunoSEQ multiplex PCR; TCRdb lists only in-frame clones, some missing. The table lists 310,000 or so clones, 9.5% to 11% of them singletons. Sequences were obtained from naive CD4+ T cells from blood. These receptor sequences come from a woman aged 25 to 39 in good health.

This clone was seen a handful of times. V usage is TRBV7-6 and J usage is TRBJ1-1, with D possibly TRBD1 on 5 matching bases. Germline V lookup: CDR1 SGHVS, CDR2 FNYEAQ. V lost 5 bases and J 3 bases, leaving 13 bases between the germline ends. The CDR3 runs 14 residues. The CDR3 DNA sequence: TGTGCCAGCAGCCGATATCCACAGGACACTGAAGCTTTCTTT. It is translated as CASSRYPQDTEAFF.

V is TRBV28 and J is TRBJ1-1, with D tentatively TRBD1 (5 bases). There are 15 residues in the CDR3. V lost 4 bases and J 1 base, leaving 13 bases between the germline ends. CDR1 is MDHEN, CDR2 SYDVKM, per germline. This CDR3 is CASSWRGGENTEAFF. CDR3 in DNA: TGTGCCAGCAGTTGGAGGGGAGGTGAGAACACTGAAGCTTTCTTT.

This clone has more than one count but fewer than ten. The CDR3 bases are TGTGCCAGCAGTTTAGCCGGGACAAAAATGCAAGAGACCCAGTACTTC. Translating it yields CASSLAGTKMQETQYF. This chain joins TRBV28 and TRBJ2-5; TRBD1 is a possible D gene (6 bases). The V gene's germline CDR1 is MDHEN and CDR2 SYDVKM. This CDR3 is 16 amino acids long. Between the trimmed V and J ends, which lost 2 bases and 2 bases, there was a span of 15 bases.

This chain connects TRBV10-3 to TRBJ2-3; tentative D call: TRBD2 (5 bases). Trimming removed 3 bases from V and 1 base from J, with 14 bases in between. In germline, CDR1 is ENHRY, CDR2 SYGVKD. The CDR3 runs to 16 residues. The CDR3 DNA reads as TGTGCCATCAGTGATACGACTGGGAGCGGCACAGATACGCAGTATTTT. It specifies CAISDTTGSGTDTQYF.

The rearrangement uses TRBV15 and TRBJ2-3; 7 bases are a match to TRBD2. CDR1 and CDR2 (germline): LNHNV, YYDKDF (reference sequence). The CDR3 runs to 14 residues. V trimming: 4 bases; J trimming: 2 bases; junction bases outside the gene matches: 3. CDR3: CATSTGGDTDTQYF. DNA for the CDR3: TGTGCCACCAGCACTGGGGGGGACACAGATACGCAGTATTTT.

The chain links TRBV9 to TRBJ2-4; tentative D call: TRBD1 (5 bases). CDR1 and CDR2 from the germline V gene are SGDLS and YYNGEE. This CDR3 has 13 amino acids. The ends were cut back, 3 bases at V and 2 bases at J, with 6 bases in the middle. The CDR3 DNA reads TGTGCCAGCAGCGAGGGGCCCAAAAACATTCAGTACTTC. Its translation: CASSEGPKNIQYF.

This chain uses TRBV5-1 with TRBJ2-5, with D unclear. V lost 0 bases and J 3 bases, leaving 9 bases between the germline ends. Germline V gene sequence: CDR1 SGHRS, CDR2 YFSETQ. This CDR3 contains 14 residues. As DNA, the CDR3 is TGCGCCAGCAGCTTGGGTGGCGGAAAAGAGACCCAGTACTTC. As protein: CASSLGGGKETQYF.

This clone was found a few times. The V gene is TRBV29-1, the J gene TRBJ2-1; possible D gene TRBD1, 5 bases. Germline V gene sequence: CDR1 SQVTM, CDR2 ANQGSEA. With 8 bases removed from V and 4 bases from J, the gap between germline ends came to 15 bases. This CDR3 spans 13 amino acids. The CDR3 bases are TGCAGCTACGACAGAGGCGGTTACAATGAGCAGTTCTTC. It translates to CSYDRGGYNEQFF.

For this clone: Other nucleotide sequences from this sample produce the same CDR3. This sequence joins TRBV5-1 and TRBJ2-1; a possible D gene is TRBD1 (6 bases). The CDR3 runs 15 residues. Between the trimmed V and J ends, which lost 0 bases and 0 bases, there was a span of 7 bases. Germline CDR1 reads SGHRS; CDR2 reads YFSETQ. Here the CDR3 DNA reads TGCGCCAGCAGCTTGGGACAGGTCTCCTACAATGAGCAGTTCTTC. Residues: CASSLGQVSYNEQFF.

In its sample, this clone was seen a few times. V is TRBV7-2 and J is TRBJ2-4; weak D call: TRBD1 (5 bases). Looked up from germline, CDR1 is SGHTA and CDR2 is FQGNSA. The CDR3 is 14 residues long. V was clipped by 0 bases and J by 3 bases, with 6 bases between them. Here the CDR3 DNA reads TGTGCCAGCAGCTTAGCAGGGGTCAAAAACATTCAGTACTTC. This sequence encodes CASSLAGVKNIQYF.

V is TRBV28 and J is TRBJ2-3; a weak D match, TRBD2 (6 bases). Germline CDR1 MDHEN, CDR2 SYDVKM. Trimming took 7 bases from V and 2 from J, leaving 13 bases between them. The CDR3 has 14 amino acids. The CDR3 bases are TGTGCCAGCATGTGGGGAGGAGCCACAGATACGCAGTATTTT. It encodes CASMWGGATDTQYF.

A few counts support this clone. The chain has TRBV27 and TRBJ2-6; no definite D call. The V and J ends lost 6 bases and 2 bases respectively, with 11 bases between them. CDR3 size: 15 residues. Germline V lookup: CDR1 MNHEY, CDR2 SMNVEV (reference sequence). CDR3 coding DNA: TGTGCCAGCAGCTCCATATCGGCTGGGGCCAACGTCCTGACTTTC. Amino acids: CASSSISAGANVLTF.

V usage is TRBV25-1 and J usage is TRBJ2-6; D is unresolved. Trimming removed 4 bases from V and 0 bases from J, with 13 bases in between. The CDR3 is 17 amino acids. CDR1 is MGHDK and CDR2 is SYGVNS in the germline V gene. CDR3 sequence (DNA): TGTGCCAGCAGTGGGCAGAAACACGACTCTGGGGCCAACGTCCTGACTTTC. Its protein is CASSGQKHDSGANVLTF.

CDR3 sequence reads: CATSRLPGLAGEQFF. CDR3 DNA sequence: TGTGCCACCAGCAGACTCCCGGGACTAGCGGGAGAGCAGTTCTTC. The chain has TRBV15 and TRBJ2-1, with 13 bases that match TRBD2. The junction had 5 bases not matched to a gene; V was cut back by 2 bases and J by 10 bases. In germline, CDR1 is LNHNV, CDR2 YYDKDF (reference sequence). The CDR3 runs to 15 residues.

This clone was seen only a few times. V is TRBV7-2 and J is TRBJ2-7, with a possible D match to TRBD2 (5 bases). CDR1 SGHTA and CDR2 FQGNSA come from the germline V gene. V lost 5 bases to trimming and J lost 5 bases, with 13 bases between them. The CDR3 runs to 13 residues. Written as DNA, the CDR3 is TGTGCCAGCAGCGAGAACGAAGCGGACGAGCAGTACTTC. As protein: CASSENEADEQYF.

The chain combines TRBV25-1 with TRBJ2-2, with TRBD1 as a possible D gene (5 bases). The CDR3 length is 13 residues. V dropped 5 bases and J dropped 7 bases, with 11 bases sitting between them. Germline CDR1 is MGHDK and CDR2 is SYGVNS. In DNA, the CDR3 is TGTGCCAGCAGTAGGCAGGGTTACGGGGAGCTGTTTTTT. Encoded protein: CASSRQGYGELFF.

This clone was detected only a few times. Relative to the germline gene, one junction end is altered; a read error may explain this. The V and J genes are TRBV7-7 and TRBJ2-1; D remains ambiguous. The CDR3 length is 15 residues. Germline CDR1 SSHAT, CDR2 FNYEAQ (reference sequence). In nucleotides, the CDR3 is TGTGCTAGCAGCCCTGAACACCAGGCCTACAATGAGCAGTTCTTC. Translation gives CASSPEHQAYNEQFF.